The 22 T cell receptor beta chains in this list originate from one sample, sequenced in a study of beta chain features in type 1 diabetes. Reverse transcription of all isolated RNA meant that expressed TCRB transcripts were sequenced. Libraries were prepared by immunoSEQ multiplex PCR; TCRdb keeps only in-frame clonotypes and omits some of them. This table holds 900,000 or so clones, about 17% found once. The sample was naive CD4+ T cells from blood. These receptors originate from a woman aged 18-29 years in good health.

This clone was detected a few times. The J gene is TRBJ2-2, the V gene TRBV19; 7 positions match TRBD1. Germline loops: CDR1 LNHDA, CDR2 SQIVND (reference sequence). The ends lost 7 bases at V and 6 bases at J; junction bases unmatched: 8. The CDR3 is 14 amino acids. For the CDR3, the DNA is TGTGCCAGTAATTTAGGGGGCAGGGCCGGGGAGCTGTTTTTT. Amino acid sequence: CASNLGGRAGELFF.

The genes are TRBV2 and TRBJ1-1; possible D gene TRBD1, 6 bases. V was shortened by 4 bases and J by 4 bases, with 16 bases between the two germline ends. The CDR3 totals 15 residues. Germline CDR1 SNHLY, CDR2 FYNNEI. The CDR3 loop is CASSAGARVSTEAFF. The CDR3 DNA reads TGTGCCAGCAGTGCAGGGGCGAGGGTTAGCACTGAAGCTTTCTTT.

The rearrangement links TRBV29-1 to TRBJ1-2; 7 bases are shared with TRBD1. There are 12 residues in the CDR3. V trimming: 6 bases; J trimming: 6 bases; junction bases outside the gene matches: 7. Germline CDR1 is SQVTM and CDR2 is ANQGSEA. The CDR3 loop is CSVETGLHGYTF. CDR3 bases: TGCAGCGTGGAGACAGGGTTGCATGGCTACACCTTC.

Worth noting for this clone: This same CDR3 is encoded by further DNA sequences in the sample. The chain has TRBV28 and TRBJ2-4, with D perhaps TRBD1 or TRBD2 (5 bases each). The germline gives CDR1 MDHEN, CDR2 SYDVKM. The CDR3 runs 13 residues. Trimming cost V 6 bases and J 7 bases, with 13 bases left between them. The CDR3, as DNA: TGTGCCAGCAGCCTTGGGACGAGGAACATTCAGTACTTC. Translation: CASSLGTRNIQYF.

This clone was counted only a few times. This chain joins TRBV19 and TRBJ1-3; D is unclear. The CDR3 totals 14 residues. The germline CDR1 and CDR2 sequences are LNHDA and SQIVND (reference sequence). The V gene lost 6 bases and the J gene lost 0 bases, with 9 bases spanning the gap. The CDR3 DNA is TGTGCCAGTAGCGACGGATCCTCTGGAAACACCATATATTTT. It specifies CASSDGSSGNTIYF.

The gene calls are TRBV5-5 and TRBJ2-1, with 9 bases lining up with TRBD2. This CDR3 is built from 15 residues. Trimming took 3 bases from V and 9 from J; bases not matched to a gene: 10. The germline gives CDR1 SGHKS, CDR2 YYEKEE (reference sequence). For the CDR3, the DNA is TGTGCCAGCAGCTCGGGACTAGCCATCCCCCTTGAGCAGTTCTTC. This sequence encodes CASSSGLAIPLEQFF.

This clone turned up a few times. The J gene is TRBJ2-3, the V gene TRBV10-2; D gene ambiguous. The CDR3 covers 15 residues. V lost 4 bases and J lost 1, with 12 bases in between. CDR1 is WSHSY and CDR2 is SAAADI in the germline V gene. As DNA, the CDR3 is TGCGCCAGCAGTGGTCGACCGCAACGCACAGATACGCAGTATTTT. As protein: CASSGRPQRTDTQYF.

This chain connects TRBV5-4 to TRBJ2-2; no definite D call. CDR1 SGHNT and CDR2 YYREEE come from the germline V gene (reference sequence). The CDR3 extends over 15 amino acids. The V end was cut by 4 bases, the J end by 0 bases, with 10 bases between. The CDR3 loop is CASSPDGTNTGELFF. Written as DNA, the CDR3 is TGTGCCAGCAGCCCCGATGGAACGAACACCGGGGAGCTGTTTTTT.

This chain uses TRBV25-1 with TRBJ2-1; 9 bases map to TRBD2. The CDR3 has 15 amino acids. The V gene's germline CDR1 is MGHDK and CDR2 SYGVNS. V gave up 4 bases and J gave up 3 bases; unmatched junction bases: 4. The CDR3 reads CASSVAGVVYNEQFF. DNA for the CDR3: TGTGCCAGCAGTGTAGCGGGAGTTGTCTACAATGAGCAGTTCTTC.

This clone has just a few counts. This sequence joins TRBV19 and TRBJ2-5; a weak D match, TRBD1 (5 bases). Looked up from germline, CDR1 is LNHDA and CDR2 is SQIVND (reference sequence). The CDR3 is 13 amino acids. V lost 7 bases and J lost 2, with 11 bases in between. The CDR3 DNA is TGTGCCAGTAAGGGGTACCTACAAGAGACCCAGTACTTC. Protein product: CASKGYLQETQYF.

The V call is TRBV6-5, the J call TRBJ2-1, with D possibly matching TRBD1 (7 bases). CDR3 size: 15 residues. Trimming took off 5 bases at V and 7 bases at J, with 18 bases between the two ends. Germline V gene data show CDR1 as MNHEY and CDR2 as SVGAGI. The CDR3 reads CASSPRQGGRNEQFF. The CDR3 DNA reads as TGTGCCAGCAGTCCCCGACAGGGAGGTAGGAATGAGCAGTTCTTC.

The CDR3 spells CASSMGPGLASGELFF. For the CDR3, the DNA is TGTGCCAGCAGCATGGGCCCGGGACTAGCCTCCGGGGAGCTGTTTTTT. This chain uses TRBV7-3 with TRBJ2-2; 9 bases are shared with TRBD2. The germline V gene has CDR1 SGHTA and CDR2 FQGTGA. V dropped 5 bases and J dropped 6; count of bases not matched to a gene: 10. The CDR3 length is 16 residues.

CDR3 nucleotides: TGTGCCAGCAGTGTGTTCATCGGGGAGCTGTTTTTT. This sequence encodes CASSVFIGELFF. The V gene is TRBV2, the J gene TRBJ2-2; the D is unclear. The V end lost 4 bases, the J end lost 7 bases, and 7 bases lay between the germline ends. The CDR3 length is 12 residues. Germline lookup yields CDR1 SNHLY and CDR2 FYNNEI.

The J gene is TRBJ2-4, the V gene TRBV4-1, with 12 bases that match TRBD2. The V gene's germline CDR1 is MGHRA and CDR2 YSYEKL. This CDR3 has 20 amino acids. The trim removed 5 bases at V and 0 bases at J, leaving 14 bases unmatched. The CDR3 nucleotides read TGCGCCAGCAGCTCCTCGACTAGCGGGAGAGAGAGACTAGCCAAAAACATTCAGTACTTC. It translates to CASSSSTSGRERLAKNIQYF.

This chain joins TRBV29-1 and TRBJ1-3; possibly TRBD1 for D (6 bases). Trimming left V 5 bases short and J 0 bases short, with 14 bases between. The germline CDR1 and CDR2 sequences are SQVTM and ANQGSEA. The CDR3 totals 15 residues. DNA of the CDR3: TGCAGCGTTAGATCCGGGACAAGCTCTGGAAACACCATATATTTT. This codes for CSVRSGTSSGNTIYF.

This chain joins TRBV9 and TRBJ2-1, with TRBD2 matching over 10 bases. The ends lost 0 bases at V and 3 bases at J; junction bases unmatched: 9. The CDR3 covers 18 residues. CDR1 is SGDLS, CDR2 YYNGEE, per germline. The CDR3 DNA reads as TGTGCCAGCAGCGTAGGGGTCTCGCTAGCGGGAGTCTACAATGAGCAGTTCTTC. This sequence encodes CASSVGVSLAGVYNEQFF.

The chain joins TRBV2 to TRBJ1-1; D ambiguous. The CDR3 totals 12 residues. CDR1 SNHLY and CDR2 FYNNEI come from the germline V gene. V was trimmed by 2 bases and J by 7 bases, leaving 8 bases between them. The CDR3 coding sequence is TGTGCCAGCAGTGAATTGATGGGTGAAGCTTTCTTT. Translating it yields CASSELMGEAFF.

The V gene is TRBV18, the J gene TRBJ2-5, with a possible D match to TRBD1 (6 bases). V lost 5 bases, J lost 5 bases, and 24 bases lay in between. Germline-derived CDR1 and CDR2 are KGHSH and LQKENI. This CDR3 is built from 17 residues. CDR3 bases: TGTGCCAGCTCAAACCGAAACAAACAGGGCCCCCGGGAGACCCAGTACTTC. Translated, it gives CASSNRNKQGPRETQYF.

V is TRBV29-1 and J is TRBJ2-1; no clear D. The V gene's germline CDR1 is SQVTM and CDR2 ANQGSEA. V lost 7 bases and J lost 10, with 17 bases in between. The CDR3 is 12 residues long. CDR3 in amino acids: CSAKGKPREQFF. In DNA, the CDR3 is TGCAGCGCCAAAGGGAAGCCAAGAGAGCAGTTCTTC.

V gene TRBV10-3 combines with J gene TRBJ2-2; D is unresolved. Looked up from germline, CDR1 is ENHRY and CDR2 is SYGVKD. This CDR3 spans 13 amino acids. Trimming took off 4 bases at V and 6 bases at J, with 9 bases between the two ends. The chain's CDR3 is CAISVEWAGELFF. In DNA form, the CDR3 reads TGTGCCATCAGTGTTGAGTGGGCCGGGGAGCTGTTTTTT.

The chain uses TRBV19 and TRBJ2-2; D might be TRBD2 (5 bases). Trimming stripped 9 bases from V and 2 bases from J, with 28 bases between. CDR3 length equals 19 residues. Germline V gene data show CDR1 as LNHDA and CDR2 as SQIVND (reference sequence). CDR3 region: CASSPRYWSNPGNTGELFF. For the CDR3, the DNA is TGTGCCAGCTCCCCACGTTATTGGTCAAACCCGGGAAACACCGGGGAGCTGTTTTTT.

The chain joins TRBV2 to TRBJ2-6, with D possibly being TRBD2 (7 bases). This CDR3 contains 16 residues. V dropped 5 bases and J dropped 4 bases, with 15 bases sitting between them. Germline values: CDR1 SNHLY, CDR2 FYNNEI. The CDR3 DNA reads as TGTGCCAGCAGTACCGGGGGGCCGGGCGGGGCCAACGTCCTGACTTTC. It yields the protein CASSTGGPGGANVLTF.